This T cell receptor beta chain was identified in a study of blood T cells in healthy people across ages. The CDR3 sequence is 14 residues long. Germline V CDR1 and CDR2: SQVTM, ANQGSEA. V was clipped by 6 bases and J by 2 bases, with 17 bases between them. The second PCR ran roughly 7 to 11 cycles with a sample-barcoded 5' primer and J-beta primers. A single record per CDR3 protein comes from TCRdb applying MiXCR to the 5' RACE reads. Among about 2 million distinct CDR3 sequences listed, 49% were seen once. The chain has TRBV29-1 and TRBJ2-7, with D hard to call. The sample was blood. The TCR sequence derives from a woman aged 40 to 49 in good health. The CDR3 loop reads CSVISVTVTYEQYF. As DNA, the CDR3 is TGCAGCGTAATATCCGTGACGGTAACCTACGAGCAGTACTTC.